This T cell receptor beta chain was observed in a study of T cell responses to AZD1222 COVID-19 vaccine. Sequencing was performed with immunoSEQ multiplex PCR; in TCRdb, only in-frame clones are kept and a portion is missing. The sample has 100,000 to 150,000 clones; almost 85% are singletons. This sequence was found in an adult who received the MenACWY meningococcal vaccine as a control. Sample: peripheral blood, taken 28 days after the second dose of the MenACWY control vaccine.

The CDR3 region is CASSSPVSGANVLTF. The CDR3 DNA sequence: TGTGCCAGCAGCTCACCCGTATCTGGGGCCAACGTCCTGACTTTC. This sequence joins TRBV5-4 and TRBJ2-6; D gene ambiguous. Trimming removed 3 bases at V and 1 base at J, with 8 bases between. CDR1 is SGHNT, CDR2 YYREEE, per germline (reference sequence). The CDR3 loop spans 15 amino acids.